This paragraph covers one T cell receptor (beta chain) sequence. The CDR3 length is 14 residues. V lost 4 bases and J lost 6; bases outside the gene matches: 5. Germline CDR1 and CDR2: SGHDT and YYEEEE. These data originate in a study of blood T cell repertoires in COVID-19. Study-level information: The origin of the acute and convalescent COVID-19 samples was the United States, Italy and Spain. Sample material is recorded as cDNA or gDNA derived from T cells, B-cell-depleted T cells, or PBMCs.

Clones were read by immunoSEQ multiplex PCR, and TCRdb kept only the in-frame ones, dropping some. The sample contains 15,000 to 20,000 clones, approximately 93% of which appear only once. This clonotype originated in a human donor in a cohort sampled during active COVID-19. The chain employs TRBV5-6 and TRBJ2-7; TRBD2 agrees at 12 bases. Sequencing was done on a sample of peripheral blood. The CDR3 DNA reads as TGTGCCAGCAGCCTAGCGGGGGGGCATTCCGAGCAGTACTTC. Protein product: CASSLAGGHSEQYF. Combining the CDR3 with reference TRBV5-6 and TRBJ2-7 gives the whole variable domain DAGVTQSPTHLIKTRGQQVTLRCSPKSGHDTVSWYQQALGQGPQFIFQYYEEEERQRGNFPDRFSGHQFPNYSSELNVNALLLGDSALYLCASSLAGGHSEQYFGPGTRLTVT.